These 4 T cell receptor beta chains share one sample of origin, sequenced in a study of glioma-infiltrating T cells. The iRepertoire nested amplicon-rescue multiplex PCR amplified TCR alpha and beta CDR3s from RNA. TCRdb re-called the multiplex PCR reads with MiXCR, one entry per CDR3 protein. Seen here are some 85,000 distinct CDR3 sequences, about 25% observed once, and the top ten hold more than 6.5%. Sequenced input: glioma tissue, nonneoplastic brain tissue, or PBMCs (not recorded which). These receptors were obtained from a human donor with low-grade glioma or glioblastoma, undergoing nonglioma brain surgery, or in good health (not recorded which).

As regards this clonotype: One base away lies a much larger clone, so this may be a sequencing read error. The gene calls are TRBV7-2 and TRBJ2-7; weak D call: TRBD2 (6 bases). Trimming stripped 5 bases from V and 2 bases from J, with 13 bases between. This CDR3 contains 14 residues. Germline V gene lookup returns CDR1 SGHTA and CDR2 FQGNSA. The CDR3 reads CASSPSGPTYEQYF. The CDR3 nucleotides read TGTGCCAGCAGCCCCAGCGGGCCAACCTACGAGCAGTACTTC.

This clonotype was recorded at least ten times. The CDR3, as DNA: TGTGCCAGCTCAATTAGGGGGACCCAGAACACTGAAGCTTTCTTT. Its protein product is CASSIRGTQNTEAFF. The genes are TRBV18 and TRBJ1-1, with D possibly matching TRBD1 (6 bases). V lost 5 bases and J 1 base, leaving 14 bases between the germline ends. Germline V CDR1 and CDR2: KGHSH, LQKENI. This CDR3 is 15 amino acids long.

This clonotype was recorded many times. The DNA for the CDR3 is TGCAGCGTTGTACGCGGGGGAAACACCATATATTTT. Translation: CSVVRGGNTIYF. The V call is TRBV29-1, the J call TRBJ1-3; D gene uncertain. The CDR3 runs to 12 residues. In germline, CDR1 is SQVTM, CDR2 ANQGSEA. Trimming removed 4 bases at V and 4 bases at J, with 8 bases between.

This clonotype was detected only a few times. This rearrangement joins TRBV6-5 to TRBJ2-7; TRBD2 is a possible D gene (5 bases). Trimming left V 0 bases short and J 3 bases short, with 24 bases between. CDR1 MNHEY and CDR2 SVGAGI come from the germline V gene. This CDR3 spans 19 amino acids. The CDR3 sequence: CASSYSSPTPGKGHYEQYF. The CDR3 nucleotides are TGTGCCAGCAGTTACTCCTCCCCCACGCCGGGAAAAGGCCACTACGAGCAGTACTTC.